This T cell receptor (beta chain) was captured in a study of T cell responses to AZD1222 COVID-19 vaccine. About the research overall: Recipients boosted at about 4 weeks or about 12 weeks are pooled.

Generated by immunoSEQ multiplex PCR, the TCRdb table keeps only in-frame clones and is missing some. The table shows roughly 80,000 clones, with roughly four fifths occurring only once. The sample in question was peripheral blood, obtained on day 0 of AZD1222 vaccination. The receptor was derived from an adult in good health.

The CDR3 region is CASSQDLNEQFF. The CDR3 nucleotides are TGCGCCAGCAGCCAAGACTTAAATGAGCAGTTCTTC. The J gene is TRBJ2-1, the V gene TRBV4-3, with D unresolved. Between the trimmed V and J ends, which lost 0 bases and 7 bases, there was a span of 4 bases. The CDR3 contains 12 residues. In germline, CDR1 is LGHNA, CDR2 YSLEER.